This TCR beta chain is drawn from a study of molecular identifiers for immune sequencing clone quantification. Study-level background: Five aliquots were made in replicates from the RNA of approximately 22,000 or 94,000 naive CD8 cells, and four were sequenced.

Germline V gives CDR1 LNHDA, CDR2 SQIVND (reference sequence). The CDR3 runs 13 residues. Trimming cost V 5 bases and J 6 bases, with 11 bases left between them. TCRdb analysed the PCR reads with MiXCR anew, one entry per CDR3 protein. This sample carries roughly 630,000 distinct CDR3 sequences, around 25% of them seen once, and the ten largest clones take about 0.73%. The material sequenced was naive CD8+ T cells from blood, with Jurkat cell RNA spiked in. Regarding subset: FACS-sorted CD8+CD4-CCR7+CD45RA+ naive T cells. The TCR comes from a human donor in good health. Some libraries in this study had Jurkat cell RNA spiked in. This chain uses TRBV19 with TRBJ2-1; a weak D match, TRBD2 (5 bases). This CDR3 reads CASSPTSFNEQFF. In nucleotides, the CDR3 is TGTGCCAGTAGTCCTACTAGTTTCAATGAGCAGTTCTTC.